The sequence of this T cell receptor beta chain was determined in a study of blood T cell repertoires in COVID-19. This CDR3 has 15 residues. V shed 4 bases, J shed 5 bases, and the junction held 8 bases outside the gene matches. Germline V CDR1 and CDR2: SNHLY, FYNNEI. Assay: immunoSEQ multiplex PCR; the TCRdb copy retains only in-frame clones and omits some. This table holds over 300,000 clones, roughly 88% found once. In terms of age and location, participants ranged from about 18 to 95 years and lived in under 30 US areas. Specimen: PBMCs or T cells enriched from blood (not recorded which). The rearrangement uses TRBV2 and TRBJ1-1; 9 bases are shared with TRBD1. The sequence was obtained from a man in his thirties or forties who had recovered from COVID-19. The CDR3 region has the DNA TGTGCCAGCAGTGCCGACAGGGGGACTGGGACTGAAGCTTTCTTT. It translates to CASSADRGTGTEAFF.